Following are 27 T cell receptor beta chains from one sample sequenced in a study of control samples from healthy donors and cancer patients. TCRdb's table, derived via immunoSEQ multiplex PCR, lists solely in-frame clones and lacks some. The sample records about 140,000 clones, around 90% being singletons. The source material was blood. These receptors were taken from a man aged 18-30 years in good health.

J is TRBJ2-3 and V is TRBV30; 9 bases match TRBD2. Germline trimming cut 1 base from V and 6 bases from J; bases unmatched to any gene: 8. The CDR3 sequence is 15 residues long. Germline CDR1 GTSNPN, CDR2 SVGIG (reference sequence). CDR3 sequence (DNA): TGTGCCTGGAGTGGCAGGCGGGGGGGCCCCGATACGCAGTATTTT. This encodes CAWSGRRGGPDTQYF.

The chain couples TRBV24-1 to TRBJ2-4, with 10 bases that match TRBD1. This CDR3 comprises 14 residues. Losses at the gene ends were 11 bases for V and 1 base for J; bases not matched to a gene: 4. Germline CDR1 KGHDR, CDR2 SFDVKD. The CDR3 nucleotides are TGTGCCATCGACAGGGGGCTGGCCAAAAACATTCAGTACTTC. Encoded protein: CAIDRGLAKNIQYF.

The genes are TRBV7-9 and TRBJ2-1; 10 nucleotides match TRBD1. Germline V gene sequence: CDR1 SEHNR, CDR2 FQNEAQ (reference sequence). The CDR3 is 16 amino acids. J lost 4 bases, V lost 4 bases, and 7 bases had no gene match. The CDR3 DNA reads as TGTGCCAGCAGCTCACTCGAGGGACAGGGGTACAATGAGCAGTTCTTC. This encodes CASSSLEGQGYNEQFF.

The chain has TRBV24-1 and TRBJ1-5; D unclear. This CDR3 contains 15 residues. Per the germline V gene, CDR1 is KGHDR and CDR2 is SFDVKD. Trimming took off 3 bases at V and 4 bases at J, with 12 bases between the two ends. The CDR3 spells CATSDPADINQPQHF. DNA of the CDR3: TGTGCCACCAGTGATCCGGCCGACATAAATCAGCCCCAGCATTTT.

The V and J genes are TRBV5-1 and TRBJ2-3; D not certain. The V gene lost 1 base and the J gene lost 5 bases, with 11 bases spanning the gap. This CDR3 contains 14 residues. The germline gives CDR1 SGHRS, CDR2 YFSETQ. The DNA for the CDR3 is TGCGCCAGCAGCTTGAATTCCAACGGAGATACGCAGTATTTT. Amino acid sequence: CASSLNSNGDTQYF.

The V call is TRBV20-1, the J call TRBJ2-1; 8 positions agree with TRBD2. Germline CDR1 and CDR2: DFQATT and SNEGSKA (reference sequence). There are 14 residues in the CDR3. V lost 3 bases and J lost 8; bases outside the gene matches: 9. CDR3 sequence: CSASLGRGADEQFF. Written as DNA, the CDR3 is TGCAGTGCTAGTCTAGGGCGGGGGGCGGATGAGCAGTTCTTC.

V usage is TRBV6-5 and J usage is TRBJ2-7; 7 bases are a match to TRBD2. Germline lookup yields CDR1 MNHEY and CDR2 SVGAGI. The CDR3 is 15 residues long. V was clipped by 2 bases and J by 0 bases; unmatched bases: 4. The CDR3 reads CASSYVGGGSYEQYF. In DNA, the CDR3 is TGTGCCAGCAGTTACGTGGGGGGGGGCTCCTACGAGCAGTACTTC.

The chain joins TRBV28 to TRBJ2-1, with 9 bases aligning to TRBD1. The CDR3 totals 14 residues. After removal of 5 bases from V and 9 bases from J, the junction contained 8 bases not matched to a gene. Germline values: CDR1 MDHEN, CDR2 SYDVKM. CDR3 sequence: CASSEWDRAVEQFF. CDR3 coding DNA: TGTGCCAGCAGTGAATGGGACAGGGCCGTTGAGCAGTTCTTC.

The chain is built from TRBV3-1 (or the pseudogene TRBV3-2) and TRBJ1-1; D gene unclear. Looked up from germline, CDR1 is LGHDT and CDR2 is YNNKEL (reference sequence). V was shortened by 6 bases and J by 0 bases, with 17 bases between the two germline ends. This CDR3 spans 16 amino acids. Here the CDR3 reads CASSLDWDKMNTEAFF. The CDR3 nucleotides are TGTGCCAGCAGTCTGGACTGGGATAAAATGAACACTGAAGCTTTCTTT.

Notes on this clone: Different DNA sequences within this sample yield the same CDR3. The CDR3 sequence: CASSPEGVNYGYTF. CDR3 nucleotides: TGTGCCAGCTCACCAGAGGGGGTTAACTATGGCTACACCTTC. This chain links TRBV18 with TRBJ1-2, with D possibly TRBD1 on 6 matching bases. In germline, CDR1 is KGHSH, CDR2 LQKENI. The CDR3 is 14 residues long. Trimming cost V 2 bases and J 1 base, with 8 bases left between them.

This chain uses TRBV11-3 with TRBJ1-1; a weak D match, TRBD1 (6 bases). Trimming took off 5 bases at V and 1 base at J, with 17 bases between the two ends. The germline V gene encodes CDR1 SGHNT and CDR2 YENEEA. The CDR3 length is 16 residues. As DNA, the CDR3 is TGTGCCAGCAGCCACGGGGGGCGCGGACAGAACACTGAAGCTTTCTTT. Translated: CASSHGGRGQNTEAFF.

The chain uses TRBV12-3 or TRBV12-4 and TRBJ1-1, with D hard to call. The ends were cut back, 8 bases at V and 1 base at J, with 11 bases in the middle. The CDR3 runs 13 residues. CDR3 sequence: CASHTRQNTEAFF. The CDR3 DNA sequence: TGTGCCAGCCATACGAGACAGAACACTGAAGCTTTCTTT.

This chain links TRBV12-3 or TRBV12-4 with TRBJ2-7, with no clear D. The V end was cut by 6 bases, the J end by 4 bases, with 10 bases between. The CDR3 runs to 12 residues. For the CDR3, the DNA is TGTGCCAGCAGCCCGGCCATATACGAGCAGTACTTC. It encodes CASSPAIYEQYF.

V gene TRBV7-3 combines with J gene TRBJ2-2; 7 bases align to TRBD1. The CDR3 is made up of 14 amino acids. In germline, CDR1 is SGHTA, CDR2 FQGTGA. With V trimmed by 5 bases and J by 7 bases, 7 bases remained unmatched. The CDR3 coding sequence is TGTGCCAGCAGCCTTGACAGGGTTGACGGGGAGCTGTTTTTT. This translates into CASSLDRVDGELFF. The full variable domain, in which reference TRBV7-3 and TRBJ2-2 provide the parts outside the CDR3, is GAGVSQTPSNKVTEKGKYVELRCDPISGHTALYWYRQSLGQGPEFLIYFQGTGAADDSGLPNDRFFAVRPEGSVSTLKIQRTERGDSAVYLCASSLDRVDGELFFGEGSRLTVL.

The chain employs TRBV7-6 and TRBJ1-5; no firm D call. The length of the CDR3 is 15 residues. Germline values: CDR1 SGHVS, CDR2 FNYEAQ. The ends were cut back, 6 bases at V and 3 bases at J, with 15 bases in the middle. The CDR3 DNA reads as TGTGCCAGCAGTCCCGAGCCCGGATTCAATCAGCCCCAGCATTTT. Translated, it gives CASSPEPGFNQPQHF.

The chain has TRBV5-1 and TRBJ2-7, with a tentative D call TRBD2 (5 bases). Trimming pared 4 bases from V and 3 bases from J, leaving 8 bases between. Germline CDR1 reads SGHRS; CDR2 reads YFSETQ. The CDR3 is 12 residues long. The CDR3 DNA follows: TGCGCCAGCAGCCCAGGAGGCTACGAGCAGTACTTC. Protein: CASSPGGYEQYF. The full variable domain, rest sourced from reference TRBV5-1 and TRBJ2-7, is KAGVTQTPRYLIKTRGQQVTLSCSPISGHRSVSWYQQTPGQGLQFLFEYFSETQRNKGNFPGRFSGRQFSNSRSEMNVSTLELGDSALYLCASSPGGYEQYFGPGTRLTVT.

V is TRBV18 and J is TRBJ1-1; TRBD1 might be the D (6 bases). The CDR3 has 15 residues. V was trimmed by 3 bases and J by 1 base, leaving 12 bases between them. CDR1 is KGHSH, CDR2 LQKENI, per germline. The CDR3 coding sequence is TGTGCCAGCTCACCGAACAGGGTTGGGAACACTGAAGCTTTCTTT. As protein: CASSPNRVGNTEAFF.

The chain has TRBV6-2 or TRBV6-3 and TRBJ1-6; 8 bases agree with TRBD1. Germline CDR1 and CDR2: MNHEY and SVGEGT. This CDR3 region has 14 residues. After removal of 4 bases from V and 9 bases from J, the junction contained 5 bases not matched to a gene. The CDR3 spells CASSLTGVGSPLHF. Written as DNA, the CDR3 is TGTGCCAGCAGTTTGACAGGGGTAGGTTCACCCCTCCACTTT.

V usage is TRBV5-1 and J usage is TRBJ1-1, with D possibly being TRBD1 (5 bases). V was shortened by 2 bases and J by 3 bases, with 11 bases between the two germline ends. The CDR3 has 14 amino acids. Germline V CDR1 and CDR2: SGHRS, YFSETQ. CDR3: CASSFQGLYTEAFF. The CDR3 DNA sequence: TGCGCCAGCAGCTTTCAGGGTTTGTACACTGAAGCTTTCTTT.

The chain links TRBV7-9 to TRBJ2-3, with D hard to call. Deletions cut 3 bases from V and 2 bases from J, with 12 bases between. This CDR3 has 15 residues. CDR1 and CDR2 (germline): SEHNR, FQNEAQ (reference sequence). DNA for the CDR3: TGTGCCAGCAGCTTCCTTAAGACGTACACAGATACGCAGTATTTT. It specifies CASSFLKTYTDTQYF.

This chain links TRBV11-2 with TRBJ2-3; 8 bases are a match to TRBD1. V dropped 2 bases and J dropped 1; count of bases not matched to a gene: 5. The CDR3 consists of 16 residues. Germline CDR1 is SGHAT and CDR2 is FQNNGV. The CDR3 protein is CASSLSSGGGTDTQYF. CDR3 bases: TGTGCCAGCAGCTTATCCTCAGGGGGCGGCACAGATACGCAGTATTTT.

The rearrangement joins TRBV5-1 to TRBJ1-4, with 8 bases aligning to TRBD1. The CDR3 has 15 amino acids. The germline gives CDR1 SGHRS, CDR2 YFSETQ. V shed 4 bases and J 3 bases; nucleotides not matched to a gene: 5. The CDR3: CASSPRTGSNEKLFF. DNA of the CDR3: TGCGCCAGCAGCCCCCGGACAGGGTCTAATGAAAAACTGTTTTTT.

The gene calls are TRBV7-6 and TRBJ2-2; TRBD2 agrees at 10 bases. CDR3 length equals 17 residues. The V gene's germline CDR1 is SGHVS and CDR2 FNYEAQ. V shed 5 bases, J shed 0 bases, and the junction held 6 bases outside the gene matches. The CDR3 DNA follows: TGTGCCAGCAGCCAGCGGACTAGCGGTTCGAACACCGGGGAGCTGTTTTTT. Encoded protein: CASSQRTSGSNTGELFF.

The rearrangement joins TRBV19 to TRBJ2-7; the D is unclear. This CDR3 has 15 residues. V lost 1 base, J lost 0 bases, and 10 bases lay in between. The germline V gene has CDR1 LNHDA and CDR2 SQIVND (reference sequence). This chain's CDR3 is CASSIGAESSYEQYF. CDR3 bases: TGTGCCAGTAGTATAGGGGCGGAAAGCTCCTACGAGCAGTACTTC.

The chain employs TRBV5-1 and TRBJ2-1, with D perhaps TRBD1 or TRBD2 (5 bases each). V lost 1 base to trimming and J lost 9 bases, with 14 bases between them. CDR3 length: 14 residues. Germline V gene sequence: CDR1 SGHRS, CDR2 YFSETQ. CDR3 bases: TGCGCCAGCAGCTTGTCCCCCGGTGGGGGTGAGCAGTTCTTC. This sequence encodes CASSLSPGGGEQFF.

DNA for the CDR3: TGTGCCAGCAGCGCAGGACAGGGGGCTTACGAGCAGTACTTC. Translated, it gives CASSAGQGAYEQYF. The rearrangement joins TRBV11-2 to TRBJ2-7; TRBD1 agrees at 11 bases. J was trimmed by 4 bases and V by 5 bases; bases with no gene match: 4. The length of the CDR3 is 14 residues. The germline CDR1 and CDR2 sequences are SGHAT and FQNNGV.

This chain joins TRBV19 and TRBJ2-2; D is possibly TRBD1 (5 bases). Trimming stripped 4 bases from V and 4 bases from J, with 10 bases between. Germline V gene lookup returns CDR1 LNHDA and CDR2 SQIVND (reference sequence). The CDR3 runs 14 residues. CDR3 nucleotides: TGTGCCAGTAGTAAGCTCAGGGTCACCGGGGAGCTGTTTTTT. Protein product: CASSKLRVTGELFF.